This TCR beta chain was documented in a study of control samples from healthy donors and cancer patients. Sequencing was performed with immunoSEQ multiplex PCR; in TCRdb, only in-frame clones are kept and a portion is missing. This sample has some 100,000 clones, with roughly 91% found just once. Germline V lookup: CDR1 SEHNR, CDR2 FQNEAQ (reference sequence). Unmatched junction bases numbered 8, after V lost 9 bases and J lost 8 bases. The CDR3 has 13 residues. Sequenced material: blood. This clonotype was sampled from a woman aged 45-65 years in good health. V is TRBV7-9 and J is TRBJ2-1; TRBD2 matches 9 bases. The CDR3, as DNA: TGTGCCAGGCGCTCGTTAGCGGGAGATGAGCAGTTCTTC. This translates into CARRSLAGDEQFF.